Following are 19 T cell receptor beta chains from one sample sequenced in a study of T cell responses to AZD1222 COVID-19 vaccine. Clones were read by immunoSEQ multiplex PCR, and TCRdb kept only the in-frame ones, dropping some. In the table there are about 130,000 clones, approximately 91% of which are singletons. Sequencing used peripheral blood, obtained 28 days after the second AZD1222 dose. Source of these receptors: an adult who received the AZD1222 COVID-19 vaccine.

The sample holds a few counts of this clone. J is TRBJ1-3 and V is TRBV5-1, with D hard to call. The V gene lost 0 bases and the J gene lost 0 bases, with 10 bases spanning the gap. This CDR3 region has 16 residues. Germline V gives CDR1 SGHRS, CDR2 YFSETQ. As DNA, the CDR3 is TGCGCCAGCAGCTTGGCAGGAGTTGACTCTGGAAACACCATATATTTT. It yields the protein CASSLAGVDSGNTIYF.

The genes are TRBV19 and TRBJ1-1; D is undetermined. The CDR3 has 16 residues. CDR1 and CDR2 (germline): LNHDA, SQIVND (reference sequence). With 1 base removed from V and 10 bases from J, the gap between germline ends came to 22 bases. CDR3 sequence reads: CASSIGVTLAPLGAFF. The CDR3 DNA is TGTGCCAGTAGTATAGGGGTGACTTTGGCCCCCCTGGGAGCTTTCTTT.

V gene TRBV7-9 combines with J gene TRBJ1-4; no clear D. With 5 bases removed from V and 5 bases from J, the gap between germline ends came to 15 bases. The CDR3 spans 15 residues. Germline V CDR1 and CDR2: SEHNR, FQNEAQ (reference sequence). The DNA of the CDR3 is TGTGCCAGCAGCCCGCAGAGGAGCGGGAATGAAAAACTGTTTTTT. Protein sequence: CASSPQRSGNEKLFF.

The rearrangement links TRBV12-3 or TRBV12-4 to TRBJ1-2, with D unclear. V shed 5 bases and J shed 10 bases, with 5 bases lying between them. This CDR3 region has 9 residues. Here the CDR3 reads CASSTPYTF. The CDR3 nucleotides are TGTGCCAGCAGTACACCCTACACCTTC.

This clone is a singleton in its sample. This chain connects TRBV28 to TRBJ1-5, with no clear D. V gave up 5 bases and J gave up 5 bases, with 7 bases separating them. Germline CDR1 is MDHEN and CDR2 is SYDVKM. The CDR3 sequence is 12 residues long. The CDR3 coding sequence is TGTGCCAGCAGTCAAACTTATCAGCCCCAGCATTTT. Its protein product is CASSQTYQPQHF.

This chain connects TRBV6-4 to TRBJ2-2, with 7 bases lining up with TRBD1. Trimming took 5 bases from V and 4 from J; bases not matched to a gene: 4. Germline CDR1 is MRHNA and CDR2 is SNTAGT. The CDR3 extends over 14 amino acids. The DNA of the CDR3 is TGTGCCAGCAGTACGGGACAGACCACCGGGGAGCTGTTTTTT. Encoded protein: CASSTGQTTGELFF.

This clone was counted a single time. This chain uses TRBV20-1 with TRBJ1-2, with D possibly TRBD1 on 6 matching bases. The germline gives CDR1 DFQATT, CDR2 SNEGSKA (reference sequence). Trimming removed 3 bases from V and 7 bases from J, with 15 bases in between. This CDR3 is 13 amino acids long. CDR3 sequence: CSASPGVFGGYTF. The CDR3 bases are TGCAGTGCTAGTCCAGGGGTATTTGGTGGCTACACCTTC.

The V and J genes are TRBV7-8 and TRBJ2-1, with 9 bases identical to TRBD2. The CDR3 extends over 14 amino acids. V dropped 5 bases and J dropped 16; count of bases not matched to a gene: 15. The germline gives CDR1 SGHVS, CDR2 FQNEAQ. The CDR3 loop reads CASSPGASGRPPFF. Here the CDR3 DNA reads TGTGCCAGCAGCCCAGGTGCCAGCGGGAGGCCCCCCTTCTTC. Looking up the rest from reference TRBV7-8 and TRBJ2-1 gives the full variable domain: GAGVSQSPRYKVAKRGQDVALRCDPISGHVSLFWYQQALGQGPEFLTYFQNEAQLDKSGLPSDRFFAERPEGSVSTLKIQRTQQEDSAVYLCASSPGASGRPPFFGPGTRLTVL.

Points on this clone: The sample carries other DNA sequences with the same CDR3. This CDR3 is CASSVEGGYGYTF. The DNA for the CDR3 is TGTGCCAGCAGCGTAGAAGGAGGATATGGCTACACCTTC. The J gene is TRBJ1-2, the V gene TRBV9, with unresolved D. The CDR3 is 13 residues long. Germline V gene lookup returns CDR1 SGDLS and CDR2 YYNGEE. V was trimmed by 0 bases and J by 5 bases, leaving 8 bases between them.

There are a few counts of this clone. The chain employs TRBV12-3 or TRBV12-4 and TRBJ1-1; maybe TRBD1 (5 bases). This CDR3 is built from 13 residues. V was pared by 4 bases and J by 10 bases, with 16 bases between. The CDR3: CASSSTRDLRAFF. The CDR3 bases are TGTGCCAGCAGTTCCACCCGGGACCTGAGAGCTTTCTTT.

CDR3 amino acids: CASNVQGVGGYTF. Here the CDR3 DNA reads TGTGCCAGCAACGTACAGGGGGTCGGTGGCTACACCTTC. V is TRBV12-3 or TRBV12-4 and J is TRBJ1-2; 8 bases agree with TRBD1. This CDR3 has 13 amino acids. The junction had 8 bases not matched to a gene; V was cut back by 7 bases and J by 7 bases.

The chain uses TRBV18 and TRBJ2-1; D is uncertain. This CDR3 is built from 15 residues. Germline CDR1 and CDR2: KGHSH and LQKENI. The V end lost 0 bases, the J end lost 5 bases, and 11 bases lay between the germline ends. The CDR3 sequence: CASSPPGPRHNEQFF. The DNA of the CDR3 is TGTGCCAGCTCACCACCGGGTCCTAGGCACAATGAGCAGTTCTTC. Using reference TRBV18 and TRBJ2-1 for the parts outside the CDR3, the full variable domain is NAGVMQNPRHLVRRRGQEARLRCSPMKGHSHVYWYRQLPEEGLKFMVYLQKENIIDESGMPKERFSAEFPKEGPSILRIQQVVRGDSAAYFCASSPPGPRHNEQFFGPGTRLTVL.

About this clone: Other nucleotide sequences from this sample produce the same CDR3. The chain carries TRBV3-1 (or the pseudogene TRBV3-2) and TRBJ1-3; 8 positions agree with TRBD1. The CDR3 sequence is 15 residues long. V lost 4 bases and J lost 2; bases outside the gene matches: 4. The germline V gene has CDR1 LGHDT and CDR2 YNNKEL (reference sequence). This CDR3 reads CASSPTGGTGNTIYF. In DNA form, the CDR3 reads TGTGCCAGCAGCCCAACAGGGGGAACTGGAAACACCATATATTTT.

Points on this clone: Additional DNA sequences in this sample encode the identical CDR3. The chain recombines TRBV10-3 with TRBJ2-1, with D unresolved. The CDR3 loop spans 11 amino acids. V was cut by 0 bases and J by 10 bases, with 4 bases left in between. Germline V gives CDR1 ENHRY, CDR2 SYGVKD. In DNA, the CDR3 is TGTGCCATCAGTGAGTCTTGGGAGCAGTTCTTC. This gives the protein CAISESWEQFF.

This clone was recorded a few times. CDR3 in DNA: TGTGCCAGCAGTGAAGCCGGGACAGGGTATCATGGCTACACCTTC. The encoded protein is CASSEAGTGYHGYTF. The V call is TRBV6-1, the J call TRBJ1-2; 9 bases are shared with TRBD1. Germline V gene lookup returns CDR1 MNHNS and CDR2 SASEGT. This CDR3 region has 15 residues. J was trimmed by 6 bases and V by 0 bases; bases with no gene match: 5.

The rearrangement joins TRBV6-5 to TRBJ1-3; D call uncertain. From germline, CDR1 is MNHEY and CDR2 SVGAGI. The CDR3 covers 12 residues. The V end was cut by 0 bases, the J end by 3 bases, with 0 bases between. The CDR3: CASSYSGNTIYF. CDR3 nucleotides: TGTGCCAGCAGTTACTCTGGAAACACCATATATTTT.

The V gene is TRBV5-1, the J gene TRBJ2-1; maybe TRBD1 (6 bases). The ends were cut back, 4 bases at V and 0 bases at J, with 11 bases in the middle. The CDR3 is made up of 15 amino acids. Per germline, CDR1 SGHRS and CDR2 YFSETQ. The CDR3 spells CASSLGQPSYNEQFF. The CDR3 DNA is TGCGCCAGCAGCCTCGGACAGCCCTCCTACAATGAGCAGTTCTTC.

The V call is TRBV19, the J call TRBJ1-2; D is unclear. The V and J ends lost 2 bases and 2 bases respectively, with 9 bases between them. Germline loops: CDR1 LNHDA, CDR2 SQIVND (reference sequence). There are 14 residues in the CDR3. The DNA for the CDR3 is TGTGCCAGTAGTATACTTGCTGGGAACTATGGCTACACCTTC. Its protein product is CASSILAGNYGYTF.

V gene TRBV19 combines with J gene TRBJ1-2; 7 bases line up with TRBD1. The V gene's germline CDR1 is LNHDA and CDR2 SQIVND (reference sequence). CDR3 length: 13 amino acids. The V and J ends lost 3 bases and 7 bases, in that order; junction bases with no gene match: 5. This chain's CDR3 is CASSMPRGSGYTF. The CDR3 nucleotides are TGTGCCAGTAGTATGCCCAGGGGGTCTGGCTACACCTTC.